This entry concerns a single T cell receptor beta chain. Its specificity is not known. Assay: immunoSEQ multiplex PCR; the TCRdb copy retains only in-frame clones and omits some. The repertoire holds roughly 150,000 clones, with approximately 88% as singletons. This CDR3 comprises 16 residues. V was clipped by 5 bases and J by 4 bases; unmatched bases: 10. Per germline, CDR1 SGHAT and CDR2 FQNNGV. The data originate from a study of cytomegalovirus exposure and HLA in healthy donors. Study-wide results and limits: In a later analysis, first-cohort TCR clusters were found to tend to co-occur in the approximately 110 validation repertoires. The study designated 150 or so TCR beta chains cytomegalovirus-associated.

V and J are TRBV11-2 and TRBJ2-1; TRBD2 matches 8 bases. This TCR came from a man aged 25-45 years in good health and CMV-seropositive. Sequencing was done on a sample of PBMCs. The CDR3 spells CASSPSETSVYNEQFF. The CDR3 bases are TGTGCCAGCAGCCCCAGCGAGACTAGCGTATACAATGAGCAGTTCTTC. Drawing the rest from reference TRBV11-2 and TRBJ2-1, the complete variable domain is EAGVAQSPRYKIIEKRQSVAFWCNPISGHATLYWYQQILGQGPKLLIQFQNNGVVDDSQLPKDRFSAERLKGVDSTLKIQPAKLEDSAVYLCASSPSETSVYNEQFFGPGTRLTVL.